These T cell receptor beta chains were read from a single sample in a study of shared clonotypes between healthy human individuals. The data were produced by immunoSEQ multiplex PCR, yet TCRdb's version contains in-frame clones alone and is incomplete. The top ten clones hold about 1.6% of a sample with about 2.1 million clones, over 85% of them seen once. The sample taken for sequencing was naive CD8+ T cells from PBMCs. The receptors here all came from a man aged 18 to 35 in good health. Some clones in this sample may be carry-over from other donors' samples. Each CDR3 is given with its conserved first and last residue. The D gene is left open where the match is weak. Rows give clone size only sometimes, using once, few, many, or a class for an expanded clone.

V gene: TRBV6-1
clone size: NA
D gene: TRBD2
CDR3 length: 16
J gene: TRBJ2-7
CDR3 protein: CASSERTSGSRYEQYF
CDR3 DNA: TGTGCCAGCAGTGAAAGGACTAGCGGGAGTCGCTACGAGCAGTACTTC

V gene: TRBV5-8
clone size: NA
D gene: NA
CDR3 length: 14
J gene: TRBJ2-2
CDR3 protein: CASSLGTQTWELFF
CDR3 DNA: TGTGCCAGCAGCTTGGGGACACAGACCTGGGAGCTGTTTTTT

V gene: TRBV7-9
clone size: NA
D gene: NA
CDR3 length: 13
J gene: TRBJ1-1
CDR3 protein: CASSLNSGAEAFF
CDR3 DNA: TGTGCCAGCAGCTTAAATAGTGGCGCTGAAGCTTTCTTT

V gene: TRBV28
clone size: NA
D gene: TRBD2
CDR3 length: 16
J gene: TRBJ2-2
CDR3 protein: CASRDVAGDHTGELFF
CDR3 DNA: TGTGCCAGCAGAGATGTAGCGGGAGACCACACCGGGGAGCTGTTTTTT

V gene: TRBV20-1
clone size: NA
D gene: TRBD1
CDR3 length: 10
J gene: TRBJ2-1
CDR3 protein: CSAGQGILFF
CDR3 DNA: TGCAGTGCGGGACAGGGGATTCTGTTCTTC

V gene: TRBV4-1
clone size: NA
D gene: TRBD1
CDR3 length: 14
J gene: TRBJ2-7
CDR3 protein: CASSLPGQGYEQYF
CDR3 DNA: TGCGCCAGCAGCCTCCCGGGACAGGGGTACGAGCAGTACTTC

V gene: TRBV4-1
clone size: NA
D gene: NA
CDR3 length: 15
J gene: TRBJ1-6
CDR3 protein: CASSHGGIHNSPLHF
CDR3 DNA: TGCGCCAGCAGCCATGGAGGGATCCATAATTCACCCCTCCACTTT

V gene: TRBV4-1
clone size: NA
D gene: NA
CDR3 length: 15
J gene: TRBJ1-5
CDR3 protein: CASSVVGYSNQPQHF
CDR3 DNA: TGCGCCAGCAGCGTTGTTGGGTATAGCAATCAGCCCCAGCATTTT

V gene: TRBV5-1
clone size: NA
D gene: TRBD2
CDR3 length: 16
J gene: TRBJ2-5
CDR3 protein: CASSLVLAGGQETQYF
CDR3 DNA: TGCGCCAGCAGCTTGGTGCTAGCGGGAGGCCAAGAGACCCAGTACTTC

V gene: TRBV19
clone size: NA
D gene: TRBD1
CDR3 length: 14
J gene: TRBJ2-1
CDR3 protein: CASIQPGGLSEQFF
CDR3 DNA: TGTGCCAGTATACAGCCAGGGGGATTAAGTGAGCAGTTCTTC

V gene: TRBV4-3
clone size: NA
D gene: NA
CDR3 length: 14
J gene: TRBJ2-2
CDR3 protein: CASSQDAGFGELFF
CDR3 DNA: TGCGCCAGCAGCCAAGATGCAGGGTTCGGGGAGCTGTTTTTT

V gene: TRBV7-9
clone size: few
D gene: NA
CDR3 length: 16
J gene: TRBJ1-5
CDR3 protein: CASSVFVGGSNQPQHF
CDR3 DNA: TGTGCCAGCAGCGTATTCGTGGGAGGGAGCAATCAGCCCCAGCATTTT

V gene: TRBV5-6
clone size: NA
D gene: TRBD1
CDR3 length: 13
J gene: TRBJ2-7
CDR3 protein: CASSWTGIHEQYF
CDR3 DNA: TGTGCCAGCAGCTGGACAGGGATCCACGAGCAGTACTTC

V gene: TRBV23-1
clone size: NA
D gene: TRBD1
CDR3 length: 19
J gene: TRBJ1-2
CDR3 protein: CASSQPNRLGQGGTYGYTF
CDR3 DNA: TGCGCCAGCAGTCAACCTAATCGCTTGGGACAGGGAGGAACCTATGGCTACACCTTC

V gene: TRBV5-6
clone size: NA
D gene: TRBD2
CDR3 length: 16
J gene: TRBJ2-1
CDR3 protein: CASSFQAGGGYNEQFF
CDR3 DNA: TGTGCCAGCAGCTTTCAGGCGGGAGGGGGGTACAATGAGCAGTTCTTC

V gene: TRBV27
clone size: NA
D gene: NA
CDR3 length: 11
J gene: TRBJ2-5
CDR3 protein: CASVGQETQYF
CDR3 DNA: TGTGCCAGCGTAGGGCAAGAGACCCAGTACTTC

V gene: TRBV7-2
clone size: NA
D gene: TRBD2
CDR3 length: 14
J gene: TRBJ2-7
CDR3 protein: CASSGGLGGYEQYF
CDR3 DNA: TGTGCCAGCAGCGGTGGACTAGGAGGCTACGAGCAGTACTTC

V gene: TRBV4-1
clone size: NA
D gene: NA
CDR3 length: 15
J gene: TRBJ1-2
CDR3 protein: CASSQDTQSNYGYTF
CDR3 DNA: TGCGCCAGCAGCCAAGATACCCAGAGTAACTATGGCTACACCTTC

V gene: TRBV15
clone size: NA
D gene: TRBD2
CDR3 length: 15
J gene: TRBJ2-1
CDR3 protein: CATSRALAGYNEQFF
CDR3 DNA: TGTGCCACCAGCAGAGCCCTAGCGGGCTACAATGAGCAGTTCTTC

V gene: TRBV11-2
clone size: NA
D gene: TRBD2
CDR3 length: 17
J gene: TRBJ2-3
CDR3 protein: CASSLVNVLAGEHTQYF
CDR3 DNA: TGTGCCAGCAGCTTAGTGAATGTGCTAGCGGGAGAACATACGCAGTATTTT

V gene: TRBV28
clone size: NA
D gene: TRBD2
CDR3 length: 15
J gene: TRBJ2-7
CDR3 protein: CASSLSLAGTYEQYF
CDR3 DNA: TGTGCCAGCAGTTTATCACTAGCGGGGACCTACGAGCAGTACTTC

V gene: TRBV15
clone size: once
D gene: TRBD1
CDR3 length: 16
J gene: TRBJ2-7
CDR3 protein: CATRSSGQGKNYEQYF
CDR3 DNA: TGTGCCACCAGAAGCTCGGGACAGGGGAAAAACTACGAGCAGTACTTC

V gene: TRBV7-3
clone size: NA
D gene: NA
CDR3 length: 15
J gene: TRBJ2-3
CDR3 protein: CASSPIGGPTDTQYF
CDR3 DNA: TGTGCCAGCAGTCCCATAGGGGGGCCAACAGATACGCAGTATTTT

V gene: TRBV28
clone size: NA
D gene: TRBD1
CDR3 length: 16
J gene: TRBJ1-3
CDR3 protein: CASSTLDRVEENTIYF
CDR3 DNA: TGTGCCAGCAGTACATTGGACAGGGTGGAAGAAAACACCATATATTTT

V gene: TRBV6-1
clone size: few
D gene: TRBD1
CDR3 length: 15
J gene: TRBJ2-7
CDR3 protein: CASSENPGTGIEQYF
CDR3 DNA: TGTGCCAGCAGTGAAAATCCCGGGACAGGCATCGAGCAGTACTTC

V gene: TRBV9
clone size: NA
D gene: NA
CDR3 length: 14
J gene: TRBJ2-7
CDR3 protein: CASSPYRAPYEQYF
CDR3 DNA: TGTGCCAGCAGCCCGTACAGGGCACCCTACGAGCAGTACTTC

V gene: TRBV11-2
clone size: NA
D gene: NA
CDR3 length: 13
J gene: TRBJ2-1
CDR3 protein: CASSLDQSRGQFF
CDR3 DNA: TGTGCCAGCAGCTTAGATCAGTCCCGGGGGCAGTTCTTC

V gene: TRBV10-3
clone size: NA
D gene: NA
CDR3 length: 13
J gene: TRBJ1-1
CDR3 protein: CAISESQGIEAFF
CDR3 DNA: TGTGCCATCAGTGAGTCACAGGGAATTGAAGCTTTCTTT

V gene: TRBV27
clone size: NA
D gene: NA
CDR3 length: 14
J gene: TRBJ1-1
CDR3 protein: CASSLWALNTEAFF
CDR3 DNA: TGTGCCAGCAGTCTATGGGCCTTGAACACTGAAGCTTTCTTT

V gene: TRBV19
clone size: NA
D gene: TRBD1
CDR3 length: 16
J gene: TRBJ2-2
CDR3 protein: CASSTPGGVNTGELFF
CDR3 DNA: TGTGCCAGTAGTACCCCAGGGGGCGTTAACACCGGGGAGCTGTTTTTT

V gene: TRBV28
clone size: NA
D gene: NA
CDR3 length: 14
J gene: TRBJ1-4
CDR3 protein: CASRIRTRDEKLFF
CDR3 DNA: TGTGCCAGCAGAATTCGGACCCGGGATGAAAAACTGTTTTTT

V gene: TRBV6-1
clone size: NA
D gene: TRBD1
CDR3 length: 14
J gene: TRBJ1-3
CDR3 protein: CASSEEQGAHTIYF
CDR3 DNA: TGTGCCAGCAGTGAAGAACAGGGGGCGCACACCATATATTTT

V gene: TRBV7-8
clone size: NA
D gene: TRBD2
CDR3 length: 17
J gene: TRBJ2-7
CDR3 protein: CASSPRSGTSGAYEQYF
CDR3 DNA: TGTGCCAGCAGCCCCAGATCCGGGACTAGCGGGGCCTACGAGCAGTACTTC

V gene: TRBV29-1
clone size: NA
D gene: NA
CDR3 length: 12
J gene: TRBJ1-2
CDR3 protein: CSGGWNNYGYTF
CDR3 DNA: TGCAGCGGAGGGTGGAATAACTATGGCTACACCTTC

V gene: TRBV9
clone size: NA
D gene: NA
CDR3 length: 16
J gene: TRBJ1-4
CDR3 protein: CASSLGTDATNEKLFF
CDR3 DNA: TGTGCCAGCAGCCTCGGGACGGACGCAACTAATGAAAAACTGTTTTTT

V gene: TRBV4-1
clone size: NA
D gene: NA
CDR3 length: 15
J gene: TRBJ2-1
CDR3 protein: CASSIRDSSYNEQFF
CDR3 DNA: TGCGCCAGCAGCATCCGGGACTCATCCTACAATGAGCAGTTCTTC

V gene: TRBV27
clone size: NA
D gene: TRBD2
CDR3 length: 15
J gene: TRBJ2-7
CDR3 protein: CASSSGTSGSYEQYF
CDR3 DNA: TGTGCCAGCAGTTCCGGGACTAGCGGGAGTTACGAGCAGTACTTC

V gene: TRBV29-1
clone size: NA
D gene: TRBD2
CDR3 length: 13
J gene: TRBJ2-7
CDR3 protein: CSGRAGGTYEQYF
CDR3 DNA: TGCAGCGGGCGAGCGGGGGGGACTTACGAGCAGTACTTC

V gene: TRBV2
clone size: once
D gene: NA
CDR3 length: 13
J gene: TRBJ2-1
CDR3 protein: CASRGLPYNEQFF
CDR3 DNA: TGTGCCAGCAGGGGGCTACCATACAATGAGCAGTTCTTC

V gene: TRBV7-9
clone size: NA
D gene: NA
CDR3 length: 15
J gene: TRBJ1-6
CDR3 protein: CASSLAGTFNSPLHF
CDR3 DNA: TGTGCCAGCAGCTTAGCCGGGACCTTTAATTCACCCCTCCACTTT

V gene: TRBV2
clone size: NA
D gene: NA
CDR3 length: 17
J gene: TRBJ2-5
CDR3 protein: CASRVPDSDQGWETQYF
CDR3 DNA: TGTGCCAGCAGGGTACCTGACAGCGATCAGGGCTGGGAGACCCAGTACTTC

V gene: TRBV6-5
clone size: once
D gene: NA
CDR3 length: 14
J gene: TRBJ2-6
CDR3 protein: CASSFPMSDFVLTF
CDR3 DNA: TGTGCCAGCAGTTTCCCCATGTCGGACTTTGTCCTGACTTTC

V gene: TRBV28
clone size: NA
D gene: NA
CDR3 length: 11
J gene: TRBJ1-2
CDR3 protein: CASSFMNGYTF
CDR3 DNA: TGTGCCAGCAGTTTTATGAATGGCTACACCTTC

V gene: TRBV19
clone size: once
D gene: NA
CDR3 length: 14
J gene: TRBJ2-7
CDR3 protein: CASSLSTVNYEQYF
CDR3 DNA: TGTGCCAGTAGTCTCTCGACAGTGAACTACGAGCAGTACTTC

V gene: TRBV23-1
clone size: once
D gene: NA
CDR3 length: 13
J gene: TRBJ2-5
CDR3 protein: CATGLTGEETQYF
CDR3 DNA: TGCGCCACCGGCCTGACGGGAGAAGAGACCCAGTACTTC

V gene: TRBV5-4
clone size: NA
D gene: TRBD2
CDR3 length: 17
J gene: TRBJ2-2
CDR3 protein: CASSYRPLAANTGELFF
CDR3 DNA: TGTGCCAGCAGCTACAGACCACTAGCGGCGAACACCGGGGAGCTGTTTTTT

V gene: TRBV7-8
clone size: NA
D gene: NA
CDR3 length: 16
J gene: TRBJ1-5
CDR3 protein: CASSLVYPEGNQPQHF
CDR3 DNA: TGTGCCAGCAGCTTAGTATACCCCGAGGGCAATCAGCCCCAGCATTTT

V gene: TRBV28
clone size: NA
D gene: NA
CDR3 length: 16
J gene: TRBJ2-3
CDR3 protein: CASTGDWETYTDTQYF
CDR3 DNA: TGTGCCAGTACTGGAGACTGGGAGACCTACACAGATACGCAGTATTTT

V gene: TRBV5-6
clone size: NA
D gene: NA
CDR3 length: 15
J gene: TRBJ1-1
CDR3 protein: CASSLGGLGKTEAFF
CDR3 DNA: TGTGCCAGCAGCTTGGGGGGTCTGGGTAAGACTGAAGCTTTCTTT

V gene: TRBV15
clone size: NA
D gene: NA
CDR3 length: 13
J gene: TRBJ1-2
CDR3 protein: CATSRETGYGYTF
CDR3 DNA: TGTGCCACCAGCAGAGAAACAGGCTATGGCTACACCTTC

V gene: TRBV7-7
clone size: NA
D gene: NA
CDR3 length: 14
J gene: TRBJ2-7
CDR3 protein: CASSLAVGDDDLYF
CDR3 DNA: TGTGCCAGCAGCTTAGCGGTGGGGGACGATGATCTGTACTTC

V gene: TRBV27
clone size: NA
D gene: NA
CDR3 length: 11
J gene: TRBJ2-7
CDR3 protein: CASSFGLKQYF
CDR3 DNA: TGTGCCAGCAGTTTTGGTTTAAAGCAGTACTTC